The clone carrying this TCR beta chain has only one observation. The target antigen is unknown. These data originate in a study of chemoradiotherapy in HPV16-positive cancers. Study at large: Functional T-cell assays on a couple of HPV16-positive patients' cells defined candidate HPV-specific clones and common TCR motifs. Whole-study findings and limits: Functional assays defining HPV-specific T cells used only two HPV16-positive patients. Candidate HPV-specific clones and E7-related TCR motifs grew in tumor during treatment. In HPV16-positive patients, HPV-responsive T-cell expansion tracked better recurrence-free survival.

Germline V gene sequence: CDR1 MNHEY, CDR2 SMNVEV (reference sequence). V was cut by 6 bases and J by 6 bases, with 17 bases left in between. This CDR3 spans 15 amino acids. Assay: immunoSEQ multiplex PCR; the TCRdb copy retains only in-frame clones and omits some. The sample has 15,000 or so clones, approximately 75% seen once. The V gene is TRBV27, the J gene TRBJ2-2; TRBD1 is a possible D gene (7 bases). The material was obtained from a patient who underwent chemoradiotherapy. The source is a human donor with HPV-associated anogenital cancer. This chain's CDR3 is CASSKPDREAGELFF. Written as DNA, the CDR3 is TGTGCCAGCAGCAAACCCGACAGGGAGGCCGGGGAGCTGTTTTTT.